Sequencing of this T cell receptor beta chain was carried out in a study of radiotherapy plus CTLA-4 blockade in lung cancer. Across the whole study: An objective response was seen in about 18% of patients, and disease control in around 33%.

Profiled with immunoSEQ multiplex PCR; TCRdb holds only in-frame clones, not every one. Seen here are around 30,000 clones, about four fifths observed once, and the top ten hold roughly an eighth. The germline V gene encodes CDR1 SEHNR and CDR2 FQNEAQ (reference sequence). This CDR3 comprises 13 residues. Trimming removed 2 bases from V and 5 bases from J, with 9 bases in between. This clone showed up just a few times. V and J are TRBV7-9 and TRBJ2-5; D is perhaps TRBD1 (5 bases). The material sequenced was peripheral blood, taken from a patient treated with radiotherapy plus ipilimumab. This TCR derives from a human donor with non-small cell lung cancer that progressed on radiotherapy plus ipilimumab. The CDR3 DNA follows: TGTGCCAGCAGCTTAAGGGGAACGGAGACCCAGTACTTC. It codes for CASSLRGTETQYF. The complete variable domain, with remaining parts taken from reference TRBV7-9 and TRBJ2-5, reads DTGVSQNPRHKITKRGQNVTFRCDPISEHNRLYWYRQTLGQGPEFLTYFQNEAQLEKSRLLSDRFSAERPKGSFSTLEIQRTEQGDSAMYLCASSLRGTETQYFGPGTRLLVL.